This entry features one TCR beta chain sequence. Its target is not known. From blood CD8+ and CD4+ T cells, TCR beta sequences were generated. TEMRA cells were FACS-enriched, while CD8+ and CD4+ T cells were negatively isolated. The source of the sample is a study of CD8 T cells in Susac syndrome. General observations from the study: The study's TCR sequencing and HLA analysis drew on a certain number of individuals. That number was acknowledged as relatively small.

V shed 6 bases, J shed 3 bases, and the junction held 14 bases outside the gene matches. The CDR3 spans 15 residues. CDR1 and CDR2 from the germline V gene are DFQATT and SNEGSKA (reference sequence). After extraction with the RNeasy kit, roughly 0.45 to 1 ug of the RNA was reverse transcribed using random hexamers. An immunoSEQ multiplex PCR amplified TCR beta CDR3 over 54 Vbeta and 13 Jbeta. TCRdb fed the immunoSEQ multiplex PCR reads into MiXCR, producing one record per CDR3 protein. The data contain a few hundred thousand distinct CDR3 sequences, 95% of them singletons. The gene calls are TRBV20-1 and TRBJ2-7, with 7 positions matching TRBD1. Material: CD4+ T cells from PBMCs. The sequence came from a human donor with multiple sclerosis. The CDR3 region has the DNA TGCAGTGCCCAGCCCTCGGGACAGCTATACTACGAGCAGTACTTC. Its protein is CSAQPSGQLYYEQYF.